This TCR beta chain comes out of a study of control samples from healthy donors and cancer patients. Generated by immunoSEQ multiplex PCR, the TCRdb table keeps only in-frame clones and is missing some. The repertoire includes 50,000 to 55,000 clones, about 92% of them detected once, and 1.5% to 2% sits in the top ten. This CDR3 is built from 15 residues. V dropped 7 bases and J dropped 5; count of bases not matched to a gene: 7. Germline CDR1 LNHDA, CDR2 SQIVND (reference sequence). This TCR was sampled from a man aged 40-49 years with colorectal cancer. The sequenced sample was PBMCs. The genes are TRBV19 and TRBJ2-3; 12 bases are shared with TRBD1. CDR3 in amino acids: CASTRGTGGRDTQYF. CDR3 nucleotides: TGTGCCAGTACCCGCGGGACAGGGGGCAGAGATACGCAGTATTTT.